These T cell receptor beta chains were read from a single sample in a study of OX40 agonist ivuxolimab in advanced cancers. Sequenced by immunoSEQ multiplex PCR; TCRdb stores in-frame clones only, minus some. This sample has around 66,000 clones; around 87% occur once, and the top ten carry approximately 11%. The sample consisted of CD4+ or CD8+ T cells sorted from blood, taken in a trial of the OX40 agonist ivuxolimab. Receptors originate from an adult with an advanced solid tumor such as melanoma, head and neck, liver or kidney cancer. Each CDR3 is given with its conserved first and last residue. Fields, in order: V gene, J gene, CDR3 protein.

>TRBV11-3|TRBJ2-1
CASSLGAGTYNEQFF
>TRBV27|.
CASSLTGVPWYEQYF
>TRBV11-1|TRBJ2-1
CASSPGVSYNEQFF
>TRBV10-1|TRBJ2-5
CASSEGSQGRETQYF
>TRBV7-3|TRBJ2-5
CASSPNPQGGETQYF
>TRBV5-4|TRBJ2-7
CASSLRDSPREQYF
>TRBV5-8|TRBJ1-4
CASRPGTDNEKLFF
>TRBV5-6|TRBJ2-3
CASSSLDTQYF
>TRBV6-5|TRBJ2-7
CASSYYPSGGYEQYF
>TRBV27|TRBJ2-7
CASSPGGLIEQYF
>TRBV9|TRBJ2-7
CASSLGLTSYEQYF
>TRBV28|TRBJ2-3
CASSLRADGTDTQYF
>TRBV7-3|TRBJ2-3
CASSLGGNPADTQYF
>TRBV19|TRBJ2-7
CASRQGQGYGEQYF
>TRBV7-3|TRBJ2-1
CASSLTPRDSHNEQFF
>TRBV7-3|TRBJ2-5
CASSSTTAETQYF
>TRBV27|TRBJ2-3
CASSSLGPTQYF
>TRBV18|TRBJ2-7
CASSPLAGEQYF
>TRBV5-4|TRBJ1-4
CASSLGGGSEKLFF
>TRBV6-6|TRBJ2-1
CASSYRDSRYNEQFF
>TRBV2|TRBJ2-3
CASSEMSRPGTQYF
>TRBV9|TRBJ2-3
CASSVSGRAGGTDTQYF
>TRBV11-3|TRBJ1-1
CASSPGQGVNTEAFF
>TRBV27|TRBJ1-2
CASSPRTRRDGRFYGYTF
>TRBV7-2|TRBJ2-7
CASSLGSYHEQYF
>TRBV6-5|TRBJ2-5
CASMEGGRETQYF
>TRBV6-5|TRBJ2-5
CASSYRAWVEQETQYF
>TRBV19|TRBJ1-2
CASSNRGTSYGYTF
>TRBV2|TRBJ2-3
CASSENYSNQDTQYF
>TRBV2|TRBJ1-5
CASSGRYQPQHF
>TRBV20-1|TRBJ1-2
CSAKDARGTF
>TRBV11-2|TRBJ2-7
CASSLVWRVGSYEQYF
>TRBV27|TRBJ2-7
CASSLGGGRAYEQYF
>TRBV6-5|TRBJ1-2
CASTEGSGGWGYTF
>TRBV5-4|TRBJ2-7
CASSYGPYEQYF
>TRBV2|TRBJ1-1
CASSEQGNTEAFF
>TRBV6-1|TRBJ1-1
CASTWDGNTEAFF
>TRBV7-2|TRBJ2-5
CASSPRSGIETQYF
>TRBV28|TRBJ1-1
CASSVQGRGTEAFF
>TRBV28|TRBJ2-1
CASSLWGSGRMEDEQFF
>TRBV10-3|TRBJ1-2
CAISDSGSYGYTF
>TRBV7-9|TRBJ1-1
CASSRGDTEAFF
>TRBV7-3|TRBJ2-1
CASSLTTSGNEQFF
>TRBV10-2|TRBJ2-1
CASSERGTLAYNEQFF
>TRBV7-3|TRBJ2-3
CASSPGWGTDTQYF
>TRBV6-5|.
CASSYSQDYEQYF
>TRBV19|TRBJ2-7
CASSITHRDIYEQYF
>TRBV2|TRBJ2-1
CASDSGRSSYNEQFF
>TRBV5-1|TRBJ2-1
CASSLDPSSEQFF
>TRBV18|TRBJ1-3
CASSPTRMGQFSGNTIYF
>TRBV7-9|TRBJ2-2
CASSLSETGTGELFF
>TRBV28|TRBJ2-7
CASSLWSLAGVGEQYF
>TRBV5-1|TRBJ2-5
CASREGAMGTQYF